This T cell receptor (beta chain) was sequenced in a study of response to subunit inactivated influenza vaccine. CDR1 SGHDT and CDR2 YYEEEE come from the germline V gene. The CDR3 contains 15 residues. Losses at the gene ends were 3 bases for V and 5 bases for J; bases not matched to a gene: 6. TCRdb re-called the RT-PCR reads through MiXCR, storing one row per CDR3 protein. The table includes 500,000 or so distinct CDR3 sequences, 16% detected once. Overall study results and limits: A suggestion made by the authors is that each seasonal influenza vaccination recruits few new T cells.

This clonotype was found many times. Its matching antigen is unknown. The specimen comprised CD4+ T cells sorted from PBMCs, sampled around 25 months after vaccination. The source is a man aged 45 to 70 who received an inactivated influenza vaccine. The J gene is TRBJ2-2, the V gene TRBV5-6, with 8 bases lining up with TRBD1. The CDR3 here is CASSSGQAVTGELFF. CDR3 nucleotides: TGTGCCAGCAGCTCGGGACAGGCAGTAACCGGGGAGCTGTTTTTT.